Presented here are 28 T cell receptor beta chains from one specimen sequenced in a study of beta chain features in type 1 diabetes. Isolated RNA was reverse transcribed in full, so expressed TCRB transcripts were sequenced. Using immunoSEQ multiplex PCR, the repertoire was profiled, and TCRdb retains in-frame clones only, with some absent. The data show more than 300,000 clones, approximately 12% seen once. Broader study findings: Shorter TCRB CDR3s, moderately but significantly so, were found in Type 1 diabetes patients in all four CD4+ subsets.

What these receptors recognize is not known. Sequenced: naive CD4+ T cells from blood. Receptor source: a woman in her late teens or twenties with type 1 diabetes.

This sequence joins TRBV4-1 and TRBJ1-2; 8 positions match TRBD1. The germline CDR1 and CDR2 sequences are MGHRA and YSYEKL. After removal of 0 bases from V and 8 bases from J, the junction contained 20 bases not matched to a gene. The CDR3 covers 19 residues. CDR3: CASSQEVRTGLIFDSGYTF. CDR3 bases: TGCGCCAGCAGCCAAGAGGTCCGGACAGGGCTTATCTTCGATTCCGGCTACACCTTC.

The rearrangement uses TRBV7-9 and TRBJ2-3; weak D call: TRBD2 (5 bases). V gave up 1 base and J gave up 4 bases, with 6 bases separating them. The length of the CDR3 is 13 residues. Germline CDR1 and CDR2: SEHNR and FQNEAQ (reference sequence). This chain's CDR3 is CASSLVEADTQYF. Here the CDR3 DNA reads TGTGCCAGCAGCTTAGTGGAGGCAGATACGCAGTATTTT.

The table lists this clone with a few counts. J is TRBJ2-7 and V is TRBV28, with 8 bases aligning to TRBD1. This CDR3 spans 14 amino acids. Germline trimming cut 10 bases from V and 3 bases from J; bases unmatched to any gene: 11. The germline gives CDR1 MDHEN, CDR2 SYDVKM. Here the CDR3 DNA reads TGTGCCACCGAGAACAGGGGGATTAACTACGAGCAGTACTTC. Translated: CATENRGINYEQYF.

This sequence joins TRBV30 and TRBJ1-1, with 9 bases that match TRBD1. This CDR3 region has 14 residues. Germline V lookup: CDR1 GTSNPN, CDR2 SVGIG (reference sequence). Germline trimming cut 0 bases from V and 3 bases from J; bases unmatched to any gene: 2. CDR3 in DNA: TGTGCCTGGAGTGTACGGGACAGGGACACTGAAGCTTTCTTT. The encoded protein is CAWSVRDRDTEAFF.

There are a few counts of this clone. The CDR3 region is CASSQYRGGVGRYNEQFF. CDR3 bases: TGCGCCAGCAGCCAATACCGCGGGGGAGTGGGCCGATACAATGAGCAGTTCTTC. This chain uses TRBV4-3 with TRBJ2-1; 7 bases map to TRBD2. The CDR3 is 18 residues long. Trimming removed 2 bases from V and 4 bases from J; junction bases left unmatched: 14. Germline loops: CDR1 LGHNA, CDR2 YSLEER.

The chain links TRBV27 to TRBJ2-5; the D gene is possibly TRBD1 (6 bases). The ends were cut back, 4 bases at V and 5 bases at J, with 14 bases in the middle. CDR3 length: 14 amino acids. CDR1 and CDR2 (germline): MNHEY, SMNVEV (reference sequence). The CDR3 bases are TGTGCCAGCAGTTCCCTACAGGGTGTGGAGACCCAGTACTTC. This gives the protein CASSSLQGVETQYF.

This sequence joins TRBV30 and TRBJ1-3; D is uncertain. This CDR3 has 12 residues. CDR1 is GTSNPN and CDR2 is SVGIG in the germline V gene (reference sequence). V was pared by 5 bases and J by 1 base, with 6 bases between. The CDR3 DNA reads TGTGCCTGGTCTAGATCTGGAAACACCATATATTTT. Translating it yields CAWSRSGNTIYF.

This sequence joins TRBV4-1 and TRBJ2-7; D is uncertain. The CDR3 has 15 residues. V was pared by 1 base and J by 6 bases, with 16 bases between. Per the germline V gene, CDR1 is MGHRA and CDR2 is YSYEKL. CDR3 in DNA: TGCGCCAGCAGCCAAGTCCTATCCCAGGCAGGCGAGCAGTACTTC. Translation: CASSQVLSQAGEQYF.

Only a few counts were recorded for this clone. The CDR3 loop reads CASSSPQGTEAFF. In DNA, the CDR3 is TGTGCCAGCAGTTCCCCGCAGGGGACTGAAGCTTTCTTT. The chain uses TRBV6-5 and TRBJ1-1; possibly TRBD1 for D (6 bases). The germline V gene encodes CDR1 MNHEY and CDR2 SVGAGI. Trimming took 4 bases from V and 5 from J, leaving 11 bases between them. This CDR3 has 13 residues.

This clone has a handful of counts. In nucleotides, the CDR3 is TGTGCCACCAGCAGGGACCCTGGGACCGGGAGTGGCTACACCTTC. Translation gives CATSRDPGTGSGYTF. The rearrangement uses TRBV15 and TRBJ1-2, with a weak D call TRBD1 (5 bases). The germline V gene has CDR1 LNHNV and CDR2 YYDKDF (reference sequence). V lost 3 bases to trimming and J lost 7 bases, with 18 bases between them. The CDR3 consists of 15 residues.

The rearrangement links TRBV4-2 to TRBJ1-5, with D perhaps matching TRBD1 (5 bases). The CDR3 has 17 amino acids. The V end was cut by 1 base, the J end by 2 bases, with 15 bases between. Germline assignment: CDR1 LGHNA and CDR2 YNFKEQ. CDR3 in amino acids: CASSQGSGVYGNQPQHF. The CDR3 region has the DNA TGTGCCAGCAGCCAAGGTTCGGGGGTCTATGGCAATCAGCCCCAGCATTTT.

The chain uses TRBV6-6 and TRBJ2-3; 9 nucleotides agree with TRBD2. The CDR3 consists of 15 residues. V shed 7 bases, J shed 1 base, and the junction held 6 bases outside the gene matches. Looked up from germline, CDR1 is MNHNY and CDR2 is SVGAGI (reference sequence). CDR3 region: CASKLQRGGTDTQYF. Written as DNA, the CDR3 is TGTGCCAGCAAACTTCAGCGGGGGGGCACAGATACGCAGTATTTT.

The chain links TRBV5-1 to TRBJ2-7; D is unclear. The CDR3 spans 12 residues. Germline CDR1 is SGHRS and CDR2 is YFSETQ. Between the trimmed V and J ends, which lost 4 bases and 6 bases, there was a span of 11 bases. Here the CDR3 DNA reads TGCGCCAGCAGCCCCCCATACGGCGAGCAGTACTTC. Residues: CASSPPYGEQYF.

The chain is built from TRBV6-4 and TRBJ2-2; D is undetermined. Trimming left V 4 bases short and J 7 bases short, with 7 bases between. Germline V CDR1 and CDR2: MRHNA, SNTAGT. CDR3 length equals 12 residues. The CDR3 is CASSVYNGELFF. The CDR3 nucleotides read TGTGCCAGCAGTGTTTACAACGGGGAGCTGTTTTTT.

Here the CDR3 reads CASSLQGAGGETQYF. The CDR3 DNA sequence: TGTGCCAGCAGCTTGCAGGGCGCGGGAGGAGAGACCCAGTACTTC. The chain couples TRBV5-6 to TRBJ2-5; 8 bases line up with TRBD2. Germline-derived CDR1 and CDR2 are SGHDT and YYEEEE. V trimming: 1 base; J trimming: 4 bases; junction bases outside the gene matches: 6. This CDR3 region has 15 residues.

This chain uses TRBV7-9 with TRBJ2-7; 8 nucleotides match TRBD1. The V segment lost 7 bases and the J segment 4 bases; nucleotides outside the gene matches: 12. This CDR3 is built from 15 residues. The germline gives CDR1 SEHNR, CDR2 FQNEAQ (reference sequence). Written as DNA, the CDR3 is TGTGCCAGCACTAAGGACAGGGCGCTTGGGTACGAGCAGTACTTC. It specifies CASTKDRALGYEQYF.

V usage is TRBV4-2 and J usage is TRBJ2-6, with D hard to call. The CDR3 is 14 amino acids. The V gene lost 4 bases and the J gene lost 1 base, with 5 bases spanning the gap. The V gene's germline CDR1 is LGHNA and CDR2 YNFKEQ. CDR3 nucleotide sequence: TGTGCCAGCAGCCTTAGTTCTGGGGCCAACGTCCTGACTTTC. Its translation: CASSLSSGANVLTF.

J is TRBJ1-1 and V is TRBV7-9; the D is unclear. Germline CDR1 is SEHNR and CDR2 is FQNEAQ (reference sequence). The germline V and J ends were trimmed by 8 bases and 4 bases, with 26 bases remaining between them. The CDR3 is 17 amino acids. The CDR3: CASSSINYREAGTEAFF. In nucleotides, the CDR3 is TGTGCCAGCTCCTCTATCAACTATAGGGAAGCGGGCACTGAAGCTTTCTTT.

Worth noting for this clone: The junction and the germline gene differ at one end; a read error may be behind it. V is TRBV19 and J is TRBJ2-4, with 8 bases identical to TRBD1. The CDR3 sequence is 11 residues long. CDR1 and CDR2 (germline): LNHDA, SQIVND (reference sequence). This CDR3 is CASSGGQGVVF. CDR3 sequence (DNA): TGTGCCAGTAGTGGAGGACAGGGTGTCGTTTTC.

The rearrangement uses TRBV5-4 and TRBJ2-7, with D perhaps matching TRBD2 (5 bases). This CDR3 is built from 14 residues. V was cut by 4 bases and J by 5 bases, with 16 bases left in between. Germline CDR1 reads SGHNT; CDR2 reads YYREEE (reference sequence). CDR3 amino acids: CASSIGLRVDEQYF. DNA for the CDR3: TGTGCCAGCAGCATTGGACTCCGCGTAGACGAGCAGTACTTC. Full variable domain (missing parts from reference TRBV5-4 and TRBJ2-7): ETGVTQSPTHLIKTRGQQVTLRCSSQSGHNTVSWYQQALGQGPQFIFQYYREEENGRGNFPPRFSGLQFPNYSSELNVNALELDDSALYLCASSIGLRVDEQYFGPGTRLTVT.

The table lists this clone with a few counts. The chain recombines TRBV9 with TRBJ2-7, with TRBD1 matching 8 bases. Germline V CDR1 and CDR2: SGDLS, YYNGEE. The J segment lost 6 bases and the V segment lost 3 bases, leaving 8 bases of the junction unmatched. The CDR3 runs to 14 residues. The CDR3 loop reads CASSARDRQGEQYF. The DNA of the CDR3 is TGTGCCAGCAGCGCGCGGGACAGGCAGGGCGAGCAGTACTTC.

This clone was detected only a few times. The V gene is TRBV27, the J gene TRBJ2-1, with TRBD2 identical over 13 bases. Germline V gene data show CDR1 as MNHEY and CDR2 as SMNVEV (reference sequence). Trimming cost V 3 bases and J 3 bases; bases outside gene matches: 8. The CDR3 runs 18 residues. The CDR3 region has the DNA TGTGCCAGCAGTTTCCAGACTAGCGGGGGGCGCTTCTACAATGAGCAGTTCTTC. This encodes CASSFQTSGGRFYNEQFF.

The CDR3 spells CASSPPGLAGGETQYF. For the CDR3, the DNA is TGTGCCAGTAGCCCCCCGGGACTAGCCGGGGGAGAGACCCAGTACTTC. The chain employs TRBV19 and TRBJ2-5, with TRBD2 matching 9 bases. The CDR3 runs to 16 residues. Unmatched junction bases numbered 12, after V lost 6 bases and J lost 4 bases. Germline CDR1 LNHDA, CDR2 SQIVND (reference sequence).

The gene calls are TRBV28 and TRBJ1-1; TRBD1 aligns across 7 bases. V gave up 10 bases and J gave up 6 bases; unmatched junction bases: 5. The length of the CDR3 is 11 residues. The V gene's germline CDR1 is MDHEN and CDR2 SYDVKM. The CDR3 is CATGTAAEAFF. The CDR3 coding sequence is TGTGCCACCGGGACAGCCGCTGAAGCTTTCTTT.

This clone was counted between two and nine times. CDR3 in DNA: TGTGCCAGCAGCATAACGGGGTTCACAGATACGCAGTATTTT. Protein: CASSITGFTDTQYF. The J gene is TRBJ2-3, the V gene TRBV11-3, with D possibly matching TRBD2 (5 bases). There are 14 residues in the CDR3. The V end was cut by 5 bases, the J end by 2 bases, with 11 bases between. Germline V gives CDR1 SGHNT, CDR2 YENEEA.

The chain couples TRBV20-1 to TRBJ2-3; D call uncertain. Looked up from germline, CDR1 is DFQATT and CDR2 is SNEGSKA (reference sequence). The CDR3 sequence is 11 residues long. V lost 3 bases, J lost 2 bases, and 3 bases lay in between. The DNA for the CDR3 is TGCAGTGCTAGCGTCACAGATACGCAGTATTTT. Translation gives CSASVTDTQYF.

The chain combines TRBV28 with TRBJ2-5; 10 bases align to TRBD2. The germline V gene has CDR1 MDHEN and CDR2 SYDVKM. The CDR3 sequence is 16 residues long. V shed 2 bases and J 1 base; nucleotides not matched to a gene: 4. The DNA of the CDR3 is TGTGCCAGCAGTTTAGGTCTAGCGGGAGCCCAAGAGACCCAGTACTTC. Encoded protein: CASSLGLAGAQETQYF.

CDR3 amino acids: CASHPEGADYEQYF. The CDR3 DNA sequence: TGTGCCAGCCACCCAGAGGGGGCCGACTACGAGCAGTACTTC. The chain is built from TRBV28 and TRBJ2-7; 7 bases map to TRBD1. With V trimmed by 8 bases and J by 3 bases, 10 bases remained unmatched. Germline loops: CDR1 MDHEN, CDR2 SYDVKM. This CDR3 has 14 residues.